A selection of T cell receptor beta chains follows, all from one sample in a study of T cell clonotyping in hematopoietic cell transplantation. Sequenced by immunoSEQ multiplex PCR; TCRdb stores in-frame clones only, minus some. Counted here are 7,200 or so clones, over 75% occurring once; the ten biggest clones make up under 6%. Specimen: PBMCs, collected 30 days after allogeneic stem cell transplant. These receptors all come from a female patient in her fifties or sixties who had an allogeneic stem cell transplant from an unrelated donor, so the T cells may come from the graft donor. Some clones in this sample may be carry-over from other donors' samples. Both conserved end residues are part of each CDR3. The D gene is left open where the match is weak.

TRBV5-6	TRBJ2-1	.	CASSLYTVGAYNEQFF
TRBV7-9	TRBJ1-5	.	CASSFPRESSNQPQHF
TRBV7-2	TRBJ1-2	.	CASSPSRTLDYGYTF
TRBV6-5	TRBJ1-2	.	CASSPVKGLPGGYTF
TRBV6-1	TRBJ1-3	.	CASRGTPLSGNTIYF
TRBV27	TRBJ2-2	.	CASRGDANTGELFF
TRBV4-2	TRBJ2-1	.	CASSPMGPHIYNEQFF
TRBV6-5	TRBJ1-2	.	CASSRGRGDYGYTF
TRBV6-1	TRBJ1-2	.	CASNVWWGYGYTF
TRBV30	TRBJ2-5	.	CACGSLLQETQYF
TRBV4-1	TRBJ1-1	.	CASSHPKNTEAFF
TRBV19	TRBJ1-6	.	CASRTGGTSPLHF
TRBV29-1	TRBJ1-1	.	CSPMNTEAFF
TRBV6-5	TRBJ1-1	TRBD1	CASRSGDSNTEAFF
TRBV5-4	TRBJ2-5	TRBD1	CASSLWDRREGTQYF
TRBV5-1	TRBJ2-5	TRBD2	CASSLVAAGGETQYF
TRBV7-9	TRBJ2-1	.	CASGKKYEQFF
TRBV28	TRBJ1-6	.	CASSLRVGTPLHF
TRBV7-7	TRBJ2-5	.	CASSSLAGKETQYF
TRBV7-3	TRBJ2-2	.	CASSSHSVGQELFF
TRBV29-1	TRBJ2-1	TRBD1	CSARGQGYNEQFF
TRBV5-1	TRBJ1-1	.	CASSWIRVEGIESFF